This TCR beta chain was sequenced for a study of T-cell memory formation after mild COVID-19. Whole-study context: Largely, the TCR clusters proved donor specific. Study results and caveats: Balance between CD4 and CD8 was seen in clones contracting day 15 to 85, and a CD4+ lean was seen in later expanders. Pre-infection memory contained some responding clones, which suggested that cross-reactive memory had joined.

Regarding this clonotype: Its target is unknown.

From germline, CDR1 is MNHEY and CDR2 SVGEGT. The V and J ends lost 6 bases and 4 bases respectively, with 6 bases between them. The CDR3 has 11 amino acids. TCRdb reprocessed the 5' RACE reads with MiXCR, giving one entry per CDR3 protein. The data show some 350,000 distinct CDR3 sequences, approximately 15% seen once. The sequence derives from a man between 18 and 35 years old who had mild COVID-19 (a few samples of this study predate the infection). Cell type and time point are not known. The chain employs TRBV6-2 or TRBV6-3 and TRBJ1-2, with D uncertain. The sequenced material came from PBMCs or a T cell subset sorted from them (not recorded which). The CDR3 DNA is TGTGCCAGCAGGCACAGCTATGGCTACACCTTC. Its translation is CASRHSYGYTF.